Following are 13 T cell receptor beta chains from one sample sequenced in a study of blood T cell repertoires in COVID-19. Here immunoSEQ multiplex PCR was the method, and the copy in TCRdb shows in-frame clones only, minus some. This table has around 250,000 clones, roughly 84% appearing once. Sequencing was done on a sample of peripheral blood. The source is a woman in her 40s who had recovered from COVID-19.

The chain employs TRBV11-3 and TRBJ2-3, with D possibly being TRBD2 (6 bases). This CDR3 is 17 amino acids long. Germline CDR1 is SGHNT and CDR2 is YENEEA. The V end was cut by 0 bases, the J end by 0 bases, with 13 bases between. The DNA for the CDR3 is TGTGCCAGCAGCTTAGATTGGAGGGCTCGTAGCACAGATACGCAGTATTTT. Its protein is CASSLDWRARSTDTQYF.

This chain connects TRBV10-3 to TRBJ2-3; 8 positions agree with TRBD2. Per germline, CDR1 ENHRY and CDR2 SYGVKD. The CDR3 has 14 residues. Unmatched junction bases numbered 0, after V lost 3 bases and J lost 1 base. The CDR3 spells CAISDSGGTDTQYF. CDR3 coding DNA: TGTGCCATCAGTGATAGCGGGGGCACAGATACGCAGTATTTT.

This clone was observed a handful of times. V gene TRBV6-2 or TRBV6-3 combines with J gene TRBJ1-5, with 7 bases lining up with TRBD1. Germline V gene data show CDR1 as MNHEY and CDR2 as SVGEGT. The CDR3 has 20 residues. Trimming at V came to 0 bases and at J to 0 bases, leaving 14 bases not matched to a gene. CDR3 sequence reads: CASSYSKGQGVYYSNQPQHF. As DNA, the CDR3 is TGTGCCAGCAGTTACTCGAAAGGGCAGGGGGTCTACTATAGCAATCAGCCCCAGCATTTT.

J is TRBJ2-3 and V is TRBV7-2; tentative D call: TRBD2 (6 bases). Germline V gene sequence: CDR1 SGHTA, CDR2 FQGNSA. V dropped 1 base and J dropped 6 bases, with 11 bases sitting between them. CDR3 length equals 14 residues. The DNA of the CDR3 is TGTGCCAGCAGCTTAGTCACCGGGACTGATACGCAGTATTTT. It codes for CASSLVTGTDTQYF.

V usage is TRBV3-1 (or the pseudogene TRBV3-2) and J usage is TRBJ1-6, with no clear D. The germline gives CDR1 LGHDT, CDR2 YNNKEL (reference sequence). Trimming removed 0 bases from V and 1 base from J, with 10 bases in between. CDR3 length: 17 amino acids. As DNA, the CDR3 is TGTGCCAGCAGCCAAGATCCCGGGGTTTCCTATAATTCACCCCTCCACTTT. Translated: CASSQDPGVSYNSPLHF.

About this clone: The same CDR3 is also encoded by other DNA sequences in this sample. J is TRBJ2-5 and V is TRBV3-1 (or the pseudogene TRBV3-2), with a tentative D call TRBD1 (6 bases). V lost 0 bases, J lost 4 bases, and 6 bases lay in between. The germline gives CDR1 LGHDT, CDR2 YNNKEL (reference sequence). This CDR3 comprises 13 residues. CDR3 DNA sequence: TGTGCCAGCAGCCAAGACAGGGGAGAGACCCAGTACTTC. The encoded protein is CASSQDRGETQYF.

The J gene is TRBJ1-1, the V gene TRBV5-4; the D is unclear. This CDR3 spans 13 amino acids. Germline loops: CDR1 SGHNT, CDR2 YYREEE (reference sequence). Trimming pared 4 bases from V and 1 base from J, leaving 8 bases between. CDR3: CASSLNRNTEAFF. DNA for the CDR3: TGTGCCAGCAGCCTCAACAGGAACACTGAAGCTTTCTTT.

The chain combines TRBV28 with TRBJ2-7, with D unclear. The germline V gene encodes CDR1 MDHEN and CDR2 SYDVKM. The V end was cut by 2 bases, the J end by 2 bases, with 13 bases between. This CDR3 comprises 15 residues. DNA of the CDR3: TGTGCCAGCAGTTTAGTACAGATTCCCACCTACGAGCAGTACTTC. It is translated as CASSLVQIPTYEQYF. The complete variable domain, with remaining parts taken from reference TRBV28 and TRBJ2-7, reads DVKVTQSSRYLVKRTGEKVFLECVQDMDHENMFWYRQDPGLGLRLIYFSYDVKMKEKGDIPEGYSVSREKKERFSLILESASTNQTSMYLCASSLVQIPTYEQYFGPGTRLTVT.

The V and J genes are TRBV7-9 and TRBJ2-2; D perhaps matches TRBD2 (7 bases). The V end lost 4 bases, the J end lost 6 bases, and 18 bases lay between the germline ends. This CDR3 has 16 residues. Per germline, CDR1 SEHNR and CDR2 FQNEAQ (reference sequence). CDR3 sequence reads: CASSSPLGGGAGELFF. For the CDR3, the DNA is TGTGCCAGCAGCTCCCCATTGGGGGGGGGCGCCGGGGAGCTGTTTTTT.

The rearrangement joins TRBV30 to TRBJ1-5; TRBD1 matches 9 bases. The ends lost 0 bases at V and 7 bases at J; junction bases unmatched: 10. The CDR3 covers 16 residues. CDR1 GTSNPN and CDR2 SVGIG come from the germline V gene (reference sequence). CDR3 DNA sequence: TGTGCCTGGAGTGTCAAACCGGGACAGGGAGACCAGCCCCAGCATTTT. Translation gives CAWSVKPGQGDQPQHF.

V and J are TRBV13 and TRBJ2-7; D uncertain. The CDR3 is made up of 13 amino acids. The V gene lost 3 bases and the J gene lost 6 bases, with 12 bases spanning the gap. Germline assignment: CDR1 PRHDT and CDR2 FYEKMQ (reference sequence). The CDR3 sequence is CASSLTGTREQYF. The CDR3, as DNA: TGTGCCAGCAGCTTGACGGGTACCCGCGAGCAGTACTTC.

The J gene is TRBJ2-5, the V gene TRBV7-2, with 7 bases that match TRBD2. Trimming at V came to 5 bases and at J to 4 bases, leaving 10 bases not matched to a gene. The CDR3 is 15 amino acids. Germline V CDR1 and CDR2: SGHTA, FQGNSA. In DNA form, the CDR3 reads TGTGCCAGCAGCGGGTCCGGGGGGTTTCGAGAGACCCAGTACTTC. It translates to CASSGSGGFRETQYF. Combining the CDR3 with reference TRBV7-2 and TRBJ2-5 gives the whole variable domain GAGVSQSPSNKVTEKGKDVELRCDPISGHTALYWYRQSLGQGLEFLIYFQGNSAPDKSGLPSDRFSAERTGGSVSTLTIQRTQQEDSAVYLCASSGSGGFRETQYFGPGTRLLVL.

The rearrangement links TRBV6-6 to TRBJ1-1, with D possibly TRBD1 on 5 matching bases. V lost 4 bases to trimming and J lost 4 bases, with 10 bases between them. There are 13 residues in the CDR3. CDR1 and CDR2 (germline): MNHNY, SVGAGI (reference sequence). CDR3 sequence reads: CASSSGTFTEAFF. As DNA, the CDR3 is TGTGCCAGCAGTTCAGGGACTTTCACTGAAGCTTTCTTT.